A single sample gave rise to the 21 T cell receptor beta chains below, sequenced in a study of identical twins. TCRdb called the 5' RACE reads again in MiXCR, with one record for every CDR3 protein. The repertoire consists of hundreds of thousands of distinct CDR3 sequences, with about 7.5% occurring once and the leading ten covering more than 1.5%. These data were likewise used in another study, on yellow fever vaccine responses in identical twins.

The sequencing input was memory (CD45RO+) T cells sorted from blood. These TCRs come from a woman aged 18-30 years in good health.

This clonotype was counted between two and nine times. The rearrangement uses TRBV20-1 and TRBJ2-5; 10 bases align to TRBD2. Trimming at V came to 6 bases and at J to 0 bases, leaving 13 bases not matched to a gene. Per the germline V gene, CDR1 is DFQATT and CDR2 is SNEGSKA (reference sequence). The CDR3 spans 17 residues. In DNA, the CDR3 is TGCAGTGCCCCAATGGGGCTAGCGGGGGAGTACCAAGAGACCCAGTACTTC. It encodes CSAPMGLAGEYQETQYF.

V gene TRBV12-3 or TRBV12-4 combines with J gene TRBJ2-3; D remains unclear. V was clipped by 6 bases and J by 1 base, with 17 bases between them. This CDR3 comprises 16 residues. CDR3 DNA: TGTGCCAGCAGCCCCCGGCGGCCTGGGGGCACAGATACGCAGTATTTT. It codes for CASSPRRPGGTDTQYF.

This clonotype was seen repeatedly, ten times or more. CDR3 in amino acids: CASSASSITTDTQYF. DNA for the CDR3: TGTGCCAGCAGCGCCTCCAGCATAACCACAGATACGCAGTATTTT. V gene TRBV28 combines with J gene TRBJ2-3, with unresolved D. Germline CDR1 reads MDHEN; CDR2 reads SYDVKM. The CDR3 spans 15 residues. V was clipped by 6 bases and J by 2 bases, with 15 bases between them.

The CDR3 DNA follows: TGTGCCAGCTCACCTCGGGACAGAAGTTATAATTCACCCCTCCACTTT. Protein: CASSPRDRSYNSPLHF. The rearrangement joins TRBV18 to TRBJ1-6, with 7 bases fitting TRBD1. J lost 4 bases, V lost 3 bases, and 6 bases had no gene match. The CDR3 consists of 16 residues. Germline CDR1 and CDR2: KGHSH and LQKENI.

This clonotype has at least ten counts. V and J are TRBV29-1 and TRBJ2-5; D gene uncertain. Germline V gene data show CDR1 as SQVTM and CDR2 as ANQGSEA. The CDR3 runs to 13 residues. Trimming cost V 3 bases and J 0 bases, with 8 bases left between them. The CDR3 sequence: CSVENPYQETQYF. The CDR3, as DNA: TGCAGCGTTGAGAACCCGTACCAAGAGACCCAGTACTTC.

There are many counts of this clonotype. The chain joins TRBV6-2 or TRBV6-3 to TRBJ1-1; D not certain. Looked up from germline, CDR1 is MNHEY and CDR2 is SVGEGT. This CDR3 contains 14 residues. Trimming took 7 bases from V and 1 from J, leaving 13 bases between them. This chain's CDR3 is CASKFGPSNTEAFF. CDR3 DNA sequence: TGTGCCAGCAAGTTTGGACCGTCGAACACTGAAGCTTTCTTT.

The V call is TRBV2, the J call TRBJ2-1; 7 bases agree with TRBD1. Germline V gene data show CDR1 as SNHLY and CDR2 as FYNNEI. This CDR3 contains 15 residues. After removal of 8 bases from V and 4 bases from J, the junction contained 11 bases not matched to a gene. For the CDR3, the DNA is TGTGCCAGCTCTTCGGACAGGTCGAGATACAATGAGCAGTTCTTC. It specifies CASSSDRSRYNEQFF.

V is TRBV18 and J is TRBJ2-1; TRBD2 agrees at 9 bases. V lost 0 bases, J lost 7 bases, and 7 bases stayed unmatched. The germline CDR1 and CDR2 sequences are KGHSH and LQKENI. This CDR3 spans 16 amino acids. Here the CDR3 reads CASSPPSAGGRNEQFF. DNA for the CDR3: TGTGCCAGCTCACCACCGTCAGCGGGGGGCCGTAATGAGCAGTTCTTC.

This clonotype appeared many times. The chain recombines TRBV10-3 with TRBJ2-1, with 8 bases fitting TRBD2. Germline CDR1 reads ENHRY; CDR2 reads SYGVKD. V trimming: 6 bases; J trimming: 6 bases; junction bases outside the gene matches: 7. This CDR3 has 14 residues. This CDR3 reads CAISPGTSGNEQFF. The CDR3, as DNA: TGTGCCATCAGCCCCGGGACTAGTGGCAATGAGCAGTTCTTC.

This clonotype was recorded many times. The genes are TRBV4-1 and TRBJ2-3; D unresolved. V lost 0 bases and J 1 base, leaving 8 bases between the germline ends. The CDR3 extends over 15 amino acids. The germline CDR1 and CDR2 sequences are MGHRA and YSYEKL. For the CDR3, the DNA is TGCGCCAGCAGCCAAGAAGGCCTCGGCACAGATACGCAGTATTTT. Translating gives CASSQEGLGTDTQYF.

The chain has TRBV6-4 and TRBJ2-2; D call uncertain. V shed 0 bases and J shed 6 bases, with 14 bases lying between them. The CDR3 is 16 amino acids. Germline loops: CDR1 MRHNA, CDR2 SNTAGT. CDR3 nucleotides: TGTGCCAGCAGTGACTCGACCCCGGACGGTTCCGGGGAGCTGTTTTTT. Residues: CASSDSTPDGSGELFF.

The table lists this clonotype with a few counts. The gene calls are TRBV6-1 and TRBJ2-7, with 7 nucleotides matching TRBD1. CDR1 and CDR2 from the germline V gene are MNHNS and SASEGT. This CDR3 has 16 amino acids. With V trimmed by 5 bases and J by 0 bases, 10 bases remained unmatched. CDR3 nucleotides: TGTGCCAGCAGTCCCCCGGGACAGAAATTCTCCTACGAGCAGTACTTC. Residues: CASSPPGQKFSYEQYF.

A remark on this clonotype: A read error may be the cause here, since a much bigger clone is one base away. V gene TRBV4-3 combines with J gene TRBJ1-2, with unresolved D. The CDR3 sequence is 13 residues long. Germline-derived CDR1 and CDR2 are LGHNA and YSLEER. The chain's CDR3 is CVSSARVFDGYTF. In DNA, the CDR3 is TGCGTCAGCAGCGCCCGGGTATTTGATGGCTACACCTTC.

This CDR3 is CASRGTGTGTDTQYF. Here the CDR3 DNA reads TGTGCCAGCAGAGGTACAGGGACTGGCACAGATACGCAGTATTTT. The chain carries TRBV9 and TRBJ2-3; the D gene could be TRBD1 or TRBD2 (6 bases each). Germline lookup yields CDR1 SGDLS and CDR2 YYNGEE. This CDR3 spans 15 amino acids. Trimming removed 5 bases at V and 1 base at J, with 14 bases between. Based on the CDR3 plus reference TRBV9 and TRBJ2-3, the full variable domain is DSGVTQTPKHLITATGQRVTLRCSPRSGDLSVYWYQQSLDQGLQFLIQYYNGEERAKGNILERFSAQQFPDLHSELNLSSLELGDSALYFCASRGTGTGTDTQYFGPGTRLTVL.

This clonotype showed up just a few times. The J gene is TRBJ2-5, the V gene TRBV10-2, with TRBD2 matching over 15 bases. The germline V gene has CDR1 WSHSY and CDR2 SAAADI. Trimming removed 0 bases from V and 4 bases from J; junction bases left unmatched: 6. The CDR3 is made up of 18 amino acids. This CDR3 is CASSESKPGLAGGETQYF. The CDR3 DNA reads TGCGCCAGCAGTGAGTCCAAACCGGGACTAGCGGGAGGAGAGACCCAGTACTTC.

The table lists this clonotype with a few counts. The chain combines TRBV28 with TRBJ2-1; D possibly corresponds to TRBD1 (7 bases). This CDR3 contains 14 residues. Trimming took 2 bases from V and 13 from J, leaving 18 bases between them. Germline V gives CDR1 MDHEN, CDR2 SYDVKM. The CDR3 region is CASSLAQGRGVQFF. CDR3 coding DNA: TGTGCCAGCAGTTTAGCCCAAGGCAGGGGGGTTCAGTTCTTC.

This clonotype was recorded at least ten times. This chain links TRBV6-1 with TRBJ1-2; tentative D call: TRBD1 (5 bases). Germline V CDR1 and CDR2: MNHNS, SASEGT. This CDR3 spans 14 amino acids. Trimming left V 4 bases short and J 2 bases short, with 11 bases between. Here the CDR3 reads CASSAGGTNYGYTF. The CDR3 DNA reads as TGTGCCAGCAGTGCCGGCGGGACGAACTATGGCTACACCTTC.

The V gene is TRBV28, the J gene TRBJ2-3; 7 bases match TRBD2. CDR3 length: 14 amino acids. The junction had 4 bases not matched to a gene; V was cut back by 7 bases and J by 0 bases. Germline V gives CDR1 MDHEN, CDR2 SYDVKM. The CDR3 protein is CASTVAGSTDTQYF. The CDR3 nucleotides read TGTGCCAGCACTGTAGCGGGTAGCACAGATACGCAGTATTTT.

This clonotype occurred a few times. The J gene is TRBJ2-7, the V gene TRBV9; D is unclear. Trimming removed 3 bases at V and 4 bases at J, with 14 bases between. The CDR3 has 14 amino acids. Looked up from germline, CDR1 is SGDLS and CDR2 is YYNGEE. CDR3 residues: CASSAQSVMYEQYF. CDR3 coding DNA: TGTGCCAGCAGCGCTCAGTCGGTTATGTACGAGCAGTACTTC. The full variable domain, in which reference TRBV9 and TRBJ2-7 provide the parts outside the CDR3, is DSGVTQTPKHLITATGQRVTLRCSPRSGDLSVYWYQQSLDQGLQFLIQYYNGEERAKGNILERFSAQQFPDLHSELNLSSLELGDSALYFCASSAQSVMYEQYFGPGTRLTVT.

The chain recombines TRBV5-6 with TRBJ2-5; D call uncertain. Germline V gene lookup returns CDR1 SGHDT and CDR2 YYEEEE. This CDR3 comprises 15 residues. With 4 bases removed from V and 4 bases from J, the gap between germline ends came to 17 bases. Here the CDR3 DNA reads TGTGCCAGCAGCCCCTGGGGTAGACCGATAGAGACCCAGTACTTC. It specifies CASSPWGRPIETQYF. Supplemented by reference TRBV5-6 and TRBJ2-5, the full variable domain reads DAGVTQSPTHLIKTRGQQVTLRCSPKSGHDTVSWYQQALGQGPQFIFQYYEEEERQRGNFPDRFSGHQFPNYSSELNVNALLLGDSALYLCASSPWGRPIETQYFGPGTRLLVL.

This chain connects TRBV10-3 to TRBJ2-7; TRBD1 aligns across 9 bases. CDR3 size: 15 residues. Germline V gives CDR1 ENHRY, CDR2 SYGVKD. V shed 6 bases, J shed 2 bases, and the junction held 8 bases outside the gene matches. DNA of the CDR3: TGTGCCATCAGGAGGGGGGGGACAGGGACCTACGAGCAGTACTTC. Its translation is CAIRRGGTGTYEQYF.